This T cell receptor beta chain was profiled in a study of T cell repertoires in cytomegalovirus infection. Across the whole study: Both CMV infection and a matching HLA type were indicated by public TCR beta signatures. Study-wide findings and caveats: Cumulative public TCR beta family frequency identified CMV carriers with the relevant HLA. In two of eight donors, the top clonotype was HLA-C-restricted CMV-specific.

One entry per CDR3 protein results from TCRdb running MiXCR on the reads. The table lists around 280,000 distinct CDR3 sequences, around 10% of them singletons. With regard to this clonotype: The antigen is not known.

The sequenced material came from PBMCs. This sequence originates from a human donor in good health (CMV status not recorded). Some clones in this sample may be carry-over from other donors' samples.

In nucleotides, the CDR3 is TGTGCCAGCAGCCAAGATCTACGGGCCTCCGGGGATACGCAGTATTTT. Translation: CASSQDLRASGDTQYF. This sequence joins TRBV3-1 and TRBJ2-3; D uncertain. The germline gives CDR1 LGHDT, CDR2 YNNKEL (reference sequence). Trimming left V 0 bases short and J 6 bases short, with 16 bases between. The CDR3 covers 16 residues.